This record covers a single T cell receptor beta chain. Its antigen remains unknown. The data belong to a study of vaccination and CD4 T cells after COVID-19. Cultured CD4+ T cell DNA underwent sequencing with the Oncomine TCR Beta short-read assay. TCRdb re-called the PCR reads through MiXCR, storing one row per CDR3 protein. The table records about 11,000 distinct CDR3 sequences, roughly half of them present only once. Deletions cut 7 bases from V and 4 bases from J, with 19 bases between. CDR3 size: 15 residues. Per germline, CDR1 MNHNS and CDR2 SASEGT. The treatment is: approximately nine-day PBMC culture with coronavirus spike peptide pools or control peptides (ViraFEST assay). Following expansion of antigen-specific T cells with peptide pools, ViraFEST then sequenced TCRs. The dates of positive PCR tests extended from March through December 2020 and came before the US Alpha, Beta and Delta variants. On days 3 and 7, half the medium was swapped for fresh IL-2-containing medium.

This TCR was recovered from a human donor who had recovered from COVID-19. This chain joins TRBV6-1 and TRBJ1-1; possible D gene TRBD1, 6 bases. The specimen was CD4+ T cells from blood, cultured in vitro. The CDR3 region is CASTPMGGQVTEAFF. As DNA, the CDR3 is TGTGCCAGCACCCCTATGGGGGGGCAAGTCACTGAAGCTTTCTTT.